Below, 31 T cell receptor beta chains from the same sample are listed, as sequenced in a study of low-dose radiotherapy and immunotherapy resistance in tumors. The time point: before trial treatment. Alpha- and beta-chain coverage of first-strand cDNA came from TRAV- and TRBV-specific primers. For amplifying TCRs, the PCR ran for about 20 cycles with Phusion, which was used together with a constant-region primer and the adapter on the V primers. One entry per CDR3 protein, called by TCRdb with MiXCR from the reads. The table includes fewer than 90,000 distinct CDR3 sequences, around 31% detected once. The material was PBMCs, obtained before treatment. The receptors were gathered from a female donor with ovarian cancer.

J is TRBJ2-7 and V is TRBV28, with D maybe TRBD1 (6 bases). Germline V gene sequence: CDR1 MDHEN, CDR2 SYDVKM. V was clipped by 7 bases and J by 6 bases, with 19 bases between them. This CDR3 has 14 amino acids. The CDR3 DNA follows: TGTGCCAGCACCCTACAGGGTATCGGTGCCGAGCAGTACTTC. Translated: CASTLQGIGAEQYF.

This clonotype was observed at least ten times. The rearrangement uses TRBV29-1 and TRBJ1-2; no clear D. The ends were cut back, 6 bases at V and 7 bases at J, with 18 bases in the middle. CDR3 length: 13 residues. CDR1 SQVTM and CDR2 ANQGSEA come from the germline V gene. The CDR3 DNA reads TGCAGCGTCCCCGTAGGGAGTATCTCTGGCTACACCTTC. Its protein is CSVPVGSISGYTF.

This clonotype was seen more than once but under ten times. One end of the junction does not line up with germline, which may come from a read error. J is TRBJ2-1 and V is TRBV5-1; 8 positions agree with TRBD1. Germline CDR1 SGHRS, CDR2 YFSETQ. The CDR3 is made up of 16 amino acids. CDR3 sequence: CASSLGQASSYNEQFF. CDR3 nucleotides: TGTGCCAGCAGCTTGGGACAGGCAAGCTCCTACAATGAGCAGTTCTTC.

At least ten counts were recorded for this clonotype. This CDR3 is CSAETGQETQYF. CDR3 nucleotide sequence: TGCAGTGCCGAGACGGGACAAGAGACCCAGTACTTC. The chain recombines TRBV20-1 with TRBJ2-5, with D maybe TRBD2 (5 bases). Trimming took 6 bases from V and 2 from J, leaving 10 bases between them. CDR1 and CDR2 from the germline V gene are DFQATT and SNEGSKA (reference sequence). The CDR3 has 12 amino acids.

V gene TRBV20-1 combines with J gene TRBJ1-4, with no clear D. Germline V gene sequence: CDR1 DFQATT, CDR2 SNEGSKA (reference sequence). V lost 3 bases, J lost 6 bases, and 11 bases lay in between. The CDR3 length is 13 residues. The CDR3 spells CSASPGPDEKLFF. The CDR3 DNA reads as TGCAGTGCTAGTCCGGGCCCCGATGAAAAACTGTTTTTT.

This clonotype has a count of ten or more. The CDR3 reads CAWNREYRNEQFF. DNA of the CDR3: TGTGCCTGGAACCGGGAGTATCGGAATGAGCAGTTCTTC. The chain combines TRBV30 with TRBJ2-1; D perhaps matches TRBD2 (6 bases). The V and J ends lost 4 bases and 7 bases respectively, with 14 bases between them. The CDR3 spans 13 residues. CDR1 is GTSNPN and CDR2 is SVGIG in the germline V gene (reference sequence).

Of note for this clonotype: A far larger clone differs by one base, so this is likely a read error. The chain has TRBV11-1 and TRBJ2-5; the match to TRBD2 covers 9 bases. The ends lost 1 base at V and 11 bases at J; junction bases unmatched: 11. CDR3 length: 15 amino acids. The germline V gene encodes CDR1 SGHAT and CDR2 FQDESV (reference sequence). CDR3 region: CASSLGGRDHNEQYF. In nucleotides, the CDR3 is TGTGCCAGCAGCTTAGGCGGGAGGGACCACAATGAGCAGTACTTC.

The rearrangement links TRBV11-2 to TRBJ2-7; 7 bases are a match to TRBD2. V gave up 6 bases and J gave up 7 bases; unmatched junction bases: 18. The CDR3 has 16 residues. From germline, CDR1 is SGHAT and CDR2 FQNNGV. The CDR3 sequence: CASRRPGLDTGGEQYF. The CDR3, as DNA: TGTGCCAGCAGAAGACCGGGATTGGACACCGGGGGGGAGCAGTACTTC.

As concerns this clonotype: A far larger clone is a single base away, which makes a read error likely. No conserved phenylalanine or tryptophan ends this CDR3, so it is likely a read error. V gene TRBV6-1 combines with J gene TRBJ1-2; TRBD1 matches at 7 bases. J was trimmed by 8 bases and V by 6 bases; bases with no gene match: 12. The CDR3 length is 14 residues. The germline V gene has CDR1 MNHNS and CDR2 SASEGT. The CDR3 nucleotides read TGTGCCAGCAGCCTCAGAAGACAGGGAGGCGGCTACACCATC. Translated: CASSLRRQGGGYTI.

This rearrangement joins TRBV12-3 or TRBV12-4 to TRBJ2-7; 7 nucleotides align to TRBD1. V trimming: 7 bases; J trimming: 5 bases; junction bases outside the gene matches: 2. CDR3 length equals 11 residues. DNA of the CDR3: TGTGCCAGCACCCAGGGGGACGAGCAGTACTTC. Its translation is CASTQGDEQYF.

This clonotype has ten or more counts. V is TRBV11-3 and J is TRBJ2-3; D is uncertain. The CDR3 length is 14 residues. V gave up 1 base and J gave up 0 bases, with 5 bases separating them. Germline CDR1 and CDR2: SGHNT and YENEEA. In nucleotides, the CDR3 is TGTGCCAGCAGCTTAGCCCCAAGCACAGATACGCAGTATTTT. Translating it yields CASSLAPSTDTQYF.

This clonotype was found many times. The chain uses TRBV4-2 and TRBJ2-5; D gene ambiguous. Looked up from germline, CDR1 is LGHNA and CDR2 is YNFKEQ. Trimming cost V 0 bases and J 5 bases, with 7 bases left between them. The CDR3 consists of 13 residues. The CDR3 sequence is CASSQDDGETQYF. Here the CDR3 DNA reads TGTGCCAGCAGCCAAGATGATGGGGAGACCCAGTACTTC.

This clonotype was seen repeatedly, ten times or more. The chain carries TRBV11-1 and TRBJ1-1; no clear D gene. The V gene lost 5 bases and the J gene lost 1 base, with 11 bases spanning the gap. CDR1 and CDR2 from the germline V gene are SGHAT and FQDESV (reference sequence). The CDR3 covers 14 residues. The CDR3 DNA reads TGTGCCAGCAGCCCTCGACTGAGGAACACTGAAGCTTTCTTT. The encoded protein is CASSPRLRNTEAFF.

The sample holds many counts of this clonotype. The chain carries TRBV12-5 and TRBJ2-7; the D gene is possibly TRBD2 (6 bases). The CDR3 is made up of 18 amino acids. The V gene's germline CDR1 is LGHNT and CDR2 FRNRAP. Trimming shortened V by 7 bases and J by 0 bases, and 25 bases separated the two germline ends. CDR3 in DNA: TGTGCTAGTGTTTTTTTCCCCCAAGCGGGTAGAAGCTCCTACGAGCAGTACTTC. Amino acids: CASVFFPQAGRSSYEQYF.

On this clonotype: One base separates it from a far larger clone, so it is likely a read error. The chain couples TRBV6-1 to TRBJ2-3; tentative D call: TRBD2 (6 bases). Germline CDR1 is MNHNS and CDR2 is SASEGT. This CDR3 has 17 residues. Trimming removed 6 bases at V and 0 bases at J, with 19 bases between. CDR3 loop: CASSYGVPGTSTDTQYF. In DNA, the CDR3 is TGTGCCAGCAGCTACGGTGTTCCAGGGACTAGCACAGATACGCAGTATTTT.

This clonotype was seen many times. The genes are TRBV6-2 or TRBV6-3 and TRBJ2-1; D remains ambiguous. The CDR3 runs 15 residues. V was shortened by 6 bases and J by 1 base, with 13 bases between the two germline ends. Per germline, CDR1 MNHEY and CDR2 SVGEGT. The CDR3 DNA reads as TGTGCCAGCAGGCCAGCGTCCCCATCCTACAATGAGCAGTTCTTC. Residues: CASRPASPSYNEQFF.

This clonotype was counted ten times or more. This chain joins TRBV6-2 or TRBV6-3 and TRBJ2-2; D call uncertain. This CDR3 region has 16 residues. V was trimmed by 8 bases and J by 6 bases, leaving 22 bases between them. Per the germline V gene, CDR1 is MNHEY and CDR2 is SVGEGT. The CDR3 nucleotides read TGTGCCAGCGGCAGAAACCCCCACGGAACCGCCGGGGAGCTGTTTTTT. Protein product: CASGRNPHGTAGELFF.

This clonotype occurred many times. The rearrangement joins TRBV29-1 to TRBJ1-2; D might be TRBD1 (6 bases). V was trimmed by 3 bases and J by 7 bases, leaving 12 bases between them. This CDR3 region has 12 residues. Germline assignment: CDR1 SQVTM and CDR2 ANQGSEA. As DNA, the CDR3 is TGCAGCGTTGATCTTAGGACAGTTGGCTACACCTTC. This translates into CSVDLRTVGYTF. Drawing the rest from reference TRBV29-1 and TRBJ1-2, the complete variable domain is SAVISQKPSRDICQRGTSLTIQCQVDSQVTMMFWYRQQPGQSLTLIATANQGSEATYESGFVIDKFPISRPNLTFSTLTVSNMSPEDSSIYLCSVDLRTVGYTFGSGTRLTVV.

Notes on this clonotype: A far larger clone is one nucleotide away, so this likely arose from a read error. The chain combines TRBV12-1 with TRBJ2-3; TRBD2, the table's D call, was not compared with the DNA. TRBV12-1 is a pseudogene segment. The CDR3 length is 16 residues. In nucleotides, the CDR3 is TGTGTCAGCAGCCGAGAGAAAAGCGGGAACACAGATACGCAGTATTTT. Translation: CVSSREKSGNTDTQYF.

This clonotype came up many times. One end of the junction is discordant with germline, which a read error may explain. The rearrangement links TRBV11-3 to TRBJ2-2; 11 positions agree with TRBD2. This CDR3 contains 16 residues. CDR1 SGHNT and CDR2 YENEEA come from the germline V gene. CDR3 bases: TGTGCCACCAGCTTGCGACTAGCGGGAATCTCCGGGGAGCTGTTTTTT. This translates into CATSLRLAGISGELFF.

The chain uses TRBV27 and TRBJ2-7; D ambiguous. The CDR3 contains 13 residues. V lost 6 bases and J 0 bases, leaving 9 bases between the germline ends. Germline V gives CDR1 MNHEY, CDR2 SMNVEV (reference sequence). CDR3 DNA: TGTGCCAGCAGCCAGACAAGCTCCTACGAGCAGTACTTC. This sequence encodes CASSQTSSYEQYF.

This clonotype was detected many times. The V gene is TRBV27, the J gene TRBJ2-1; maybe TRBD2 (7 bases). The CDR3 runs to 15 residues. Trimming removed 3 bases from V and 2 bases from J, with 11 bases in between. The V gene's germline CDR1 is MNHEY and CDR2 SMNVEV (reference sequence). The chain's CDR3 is CASSFAGATYNEQFF. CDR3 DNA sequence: TGTGCCAGCAGTTTTGCGGGGGCGACCTACAATGAGCAGTTCTTC.

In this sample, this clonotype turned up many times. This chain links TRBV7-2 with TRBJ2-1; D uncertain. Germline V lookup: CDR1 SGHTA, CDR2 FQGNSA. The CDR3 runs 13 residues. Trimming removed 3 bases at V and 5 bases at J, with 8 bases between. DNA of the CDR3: TGTGCCAGCAGCTTTCTTGGGAACAATGAGCAGTTCTTC. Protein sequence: CASSFLGNNEQFF.

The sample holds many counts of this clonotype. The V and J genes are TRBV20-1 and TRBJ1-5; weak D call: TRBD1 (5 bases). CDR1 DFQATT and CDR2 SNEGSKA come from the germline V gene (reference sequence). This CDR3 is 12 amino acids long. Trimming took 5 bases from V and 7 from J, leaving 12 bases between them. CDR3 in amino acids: CSAGGVGQPQHF. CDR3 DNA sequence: TGCAGTGCTGGAGGGGTAGGGCAGCCCCAGCATTTT.

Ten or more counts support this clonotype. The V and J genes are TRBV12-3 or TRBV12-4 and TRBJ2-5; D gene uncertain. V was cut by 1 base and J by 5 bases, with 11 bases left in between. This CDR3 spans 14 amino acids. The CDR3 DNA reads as TGTGCCAGCAGTTTAGGAACCGCCGCGGAGACCCAGTACTTC. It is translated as CASSLGTAAETQYF.

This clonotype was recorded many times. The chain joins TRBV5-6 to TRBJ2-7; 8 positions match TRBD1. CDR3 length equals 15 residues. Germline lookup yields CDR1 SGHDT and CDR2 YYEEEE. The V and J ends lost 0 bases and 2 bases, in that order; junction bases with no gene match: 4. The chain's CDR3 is CASSLAGQGTYEQYF. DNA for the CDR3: TGTGCCAGCAGCTTGGCCGGACAGGGAACCTACGAGCAGTACTTC.

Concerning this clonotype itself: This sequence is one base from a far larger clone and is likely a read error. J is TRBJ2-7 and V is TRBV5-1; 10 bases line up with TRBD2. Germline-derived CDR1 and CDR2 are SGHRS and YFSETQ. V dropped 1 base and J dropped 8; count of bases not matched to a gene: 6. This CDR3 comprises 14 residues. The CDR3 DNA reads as TGCGCCAGCAGCTTGTCGGCTAGCGGGAGTCAGCAGTACTTC. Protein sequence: CASSLSASGSQQYF.

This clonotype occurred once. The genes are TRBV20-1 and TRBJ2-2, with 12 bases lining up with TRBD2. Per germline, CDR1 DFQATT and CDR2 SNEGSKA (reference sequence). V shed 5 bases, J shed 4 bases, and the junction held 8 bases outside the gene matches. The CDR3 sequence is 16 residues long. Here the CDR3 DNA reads TGCAGTGCTCCTCTAGCGGGGGGGCCGGTCACCGGGGAGCTGTTTTTT. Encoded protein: CSAPLAGGPVTGELFF.

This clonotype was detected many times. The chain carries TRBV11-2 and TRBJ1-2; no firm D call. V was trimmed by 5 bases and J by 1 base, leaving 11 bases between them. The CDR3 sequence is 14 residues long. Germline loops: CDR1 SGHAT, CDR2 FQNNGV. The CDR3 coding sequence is TGTGCCAGCAGCCCGACCCCACTTAACTATGGCTACACCTTC. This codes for CASSPTPLNYGYTF.

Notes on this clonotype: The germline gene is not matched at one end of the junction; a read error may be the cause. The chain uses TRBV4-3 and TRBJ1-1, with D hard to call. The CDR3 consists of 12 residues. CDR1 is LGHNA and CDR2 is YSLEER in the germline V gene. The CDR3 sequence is CASSFMNAEAFF. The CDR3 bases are TGCGCCAGCAGCTTTATGAACGCTGAAGCTTTCTTT.

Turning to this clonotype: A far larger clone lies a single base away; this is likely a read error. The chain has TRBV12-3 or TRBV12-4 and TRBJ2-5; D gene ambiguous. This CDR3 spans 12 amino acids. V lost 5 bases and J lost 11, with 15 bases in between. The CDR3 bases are TGTGCCAGCAGTCGGCGAGGCAATGAGCAGTACTTC. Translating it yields CASSRRGNEQYF.